This is a list of T cell receptor beta chains from one sample in a study of blood T cell repertoires in COVID-19. Some clones are missing from TCRdb's copy, which holds only in-frame ones; the method was immunoSEQ multiplex PCR. The data hold roughly 380,000 clones, with more than 75% observed a single time. The sample consisted of PBMCs or T cells enriched from blood (not recorded which). The receptor set was obtained from a man aged 25 to 40 who had recovered from COVID-19. Both conserved end residues are trimmed from each CDR3.

V	J	CDR3
TRBV9	TRBJ1-3	ASSPRGGSGNTIY
TRBV5-4	TRBJ1-2	ASSSDLGGYT
TRBV27	TRBJ1-6	ATTGTANSPLH
TRBV6-2/TRBV6-3	TRBJ2-1	ASSYYRGNEQF
TRBV29-1	TRBJ1-6	SVGQGTEGSPLH
TRBV6-2/TRBV6-3	TRBJ2-7	ASSYSPGQGWYEQY
TRBV19	TRBJ2-6	ASDDNAGANVLT
TRBV6-5	TRBJ1-2	ASSRDRNPYGYT
TRBV18	TRBJ1-5	ASSPRYQGKNQPQH
TRBV7-9	TRBJ1-2	ASSLESGPNYGYT
TRBV5-1	TRBJ1-2	ASSLGQQSPNYGYT
TRBV18	TRBJ2-7	ASSPQTGGEQY
TRBV10-3	TRBJ1-1	AITQRDRGVTEAF
TRBV15	TRBJ2-7	ATTKDRGTYEQY
TRBV2	TRBJ1-3	ASSRQGPPSGNTIY
TRBV25-1	TRBJ2-1	ASSGNFYGSYNEQF
TRBV10-3	TRBJ1-1	AISRRTGNQNTEAF
TRBV6-5	TRBJ1-2	ASSRSAVLGYT
TRBV12-3/TRBV12-4	TRBJ2-7	ASSLDTYEQY
TRBV19	TRBJ2-3	ASSISRQGATTNTQY
TRBV5-1	TRBJ2-2	ASSWGQSTGELF
TRBV5-6	TRBJ2-3	ASNQDRVDDTQY
TRBV7-9	TRBJ1-4	ASSLKTAPNEKLF
TRBV7-2	TRBJ1-5	ASSDRGQPQH
TRBV30	TRBJ2-5	AWGRGAQY
TRBV7-2	TRBJ1-3	ASSLASVSGNTIY
TRBV5-6	TRBJ2-7	ASSLYGGGYEQY
TRBV2	TRBJ1-1	ASTAGVAEAF
TRBV5-5	TRBJ1-1	ASSSSTTAPNTEAF
TRBV6-5	TRBJ1-2	ASSSSYGYT
TRBV7-6	TRBJ1-1	ASSPTQGNTEAF
TRBV5-4	TRBJ1-2	ASSLIGTDGYT
TRBV7-9	TRBJ1-2	ASSLRGTGSGYT
TRBV5-6	TRBJ2-7	ASSLGPGGYTYEQY
TRBV18	TRBJ2-5	ASSGGAQETQY
TRBV5-5	TRBJ1-6	ASSSGTDNSPLH
TRBV4-1	TRBJ1-2	ASSQEAGGYGYT
TRBV4-2	TRBJ2-5	ASSHGRIQETQY
TRBV6-5	TRBJ2-2	ASTGQGRTGELF
TRBV28	TRBJ2-1	ASSFSRGGHNEQF
TRBV6-5	TRBJ1-6	ASSPDRGKNSPLH
TRBV18	TRBJ1-2	ASSPGAQSLGYT
TRBV9	TRBJ1-6	ASSFASSYNSPLH
TRBV6-5	TRBJ1-1	ASNQGNTEAF
TRBV4-1	TRBJ2-3	ASSPGVAGLSTDTQY
TRBV7-9	TRBJ2-4	ASSGDRGATKAKNIQY
TRBV11-3	TRBJ2-3	ASSKQGGSFTDTQY
TRBV11-3	TRBJ1-1	ASSGEGRNTEAF